The clone carrying this T cell receptor (beta chain) came up once. The sample comes from a study of cytotoxic CD8 clonotypes in ibrutinib-treated CLL. Study information: The patients comprised about eleven relapsed/refractory and roughly 15 treatment-naive cases, approximately 18 IGHV unmutated. After a median of around 70 months, roughly 15 patients stayed remitted and around twelve progressed; responses had been partial in around 25 and complete in 2.

Investigators sought sequencing depths of between 1 in 200,000 and 1 in 1 million T cells. The table came from immunoSEQ multiplex PCR; TCRdb's copy has only in-frame clones and leaves some out. This sample has 110,000 to 150,000 clones, with roughly three quarters found just once. Germline V gene sequence: CDR1 SGHRS, CDR2 YFSETQ. The ends lost 3 bases at V and 3 bases at J; junction bases unmatched: 10. CDR3 length equals 16 residues. The sequences come from PBMCs, collected after 12 months of ibrutinib treatment. This TCR derives from a human donor with chronic lymphocytic leukemia. The chain carries TRBV5-1 and TRBJ2-7; 9 bases fit TRBD2. The CDR3, as DNA: TGCGCCAGCAGCTCGCACATAGCGGGAGAATTCTACGAGCAGTACTTC. Translating it yields CASSSHIAGEFYEQYF.